This TCR beta chain comes out of a study of T cell changes during pregnancy in multiple sclerosis. Profiling relied on immunoSEQ multiplex PCR, and the TCRdb table lists in-frame clones only, not all of them. The data show approximately 87,000 clones, about nine tenths seen once. V lost 11 bases and J 10 bases, leaving 12 bases between the germline ends. Germline values: CDR1 MNHEY, CDR2 SMNVEV (reference sequence). The CDR3 runs 10 residues. The input for sequencing was CD4+ T cells from peripheral blood mononuclear cells, taken in the second trimester of pregnancy. The sequence derives from a female donor with multiple sclerosis, enrolled in a pregnancy study. The rearrangement joins TRBV27 to TRBJ2-1; D is undetermined. The CDR3 sequence: CASGQAEQFF. The CDR3 DNA reads as TGTGCCTCTGGGCAGGCAGAGCAGTTCTTC.